The text below deals with one T cell receptor beta chain. Its cognate antigen is unknown. These data originate in a study of cytomegalovirus exposure and HLA in healthy donors. At the level of the study: Prior work identified 120 million or so unique TCR beta sequences in 150 million to 200 million T cells.

Whole-study findings and limits: In a later analysis, V- and J-gene trimming of beta chains associated with a DCLRE1C missense variant, replicated independently.

This PCR relied on a set of 60 Vbeta primers and 13 Jbeta primers. The repertoire was sequenced with immunoSEQ multiplex PCR; TCRdb's copy has only in-frame clones and lacks some. The data hold around 280,000 clones, with 70% to 90% observed a single time. V trimming: 3 bases; J trimming: 11 bases; junction bases outside the gene matches: 4. The CDR3 sequence is 11 residues long. Germline V gives CDR1 GTSNPN, CDR2 SVGIG (reference sequence). The genes are TRBV30 and TRBJ1-2, with 9 bases that match TRBD1. The material sequenced was PBMCs. The TCR comes from a woman between 18 and 29 years old in good health and CMV-seronegative. Here the CDR3 reads CAWRTGGLYTF. As DNA, the CDR3 is TGTGCCTGGAGAACAGGGGGCTTATACACCTTC.